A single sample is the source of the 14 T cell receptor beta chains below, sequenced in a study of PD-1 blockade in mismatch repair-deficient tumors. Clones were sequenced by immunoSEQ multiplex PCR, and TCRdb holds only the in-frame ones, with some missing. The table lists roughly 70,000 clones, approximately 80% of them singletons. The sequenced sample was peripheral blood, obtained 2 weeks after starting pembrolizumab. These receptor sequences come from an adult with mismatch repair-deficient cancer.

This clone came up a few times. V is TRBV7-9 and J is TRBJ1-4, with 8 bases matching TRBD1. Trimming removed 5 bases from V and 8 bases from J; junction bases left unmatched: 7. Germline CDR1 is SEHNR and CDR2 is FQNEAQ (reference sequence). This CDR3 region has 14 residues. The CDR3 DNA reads TGTGCCAGCAGCGACAGGGGCGGGCGGGAAAAACTGTTTTTT. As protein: CASSDRGGREKLFF.

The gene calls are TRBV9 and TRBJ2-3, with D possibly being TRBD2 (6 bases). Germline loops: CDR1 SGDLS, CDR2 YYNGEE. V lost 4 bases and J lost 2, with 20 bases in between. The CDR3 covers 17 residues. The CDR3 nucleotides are TGTGCCAGCAGCCTAGCCCCTAGCGCGGTGATCACAGATACGCAGTATTTT. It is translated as CASSLAPSAVITDTQYF.

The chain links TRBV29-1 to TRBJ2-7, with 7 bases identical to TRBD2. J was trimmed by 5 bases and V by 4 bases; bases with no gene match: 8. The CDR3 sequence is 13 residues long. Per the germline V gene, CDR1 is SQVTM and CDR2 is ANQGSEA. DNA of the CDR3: TGCAGCGTTGTATGGGGCGGGAGCCACGAGCAGTACTTC. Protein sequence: CSVVWGGSHEQYF.

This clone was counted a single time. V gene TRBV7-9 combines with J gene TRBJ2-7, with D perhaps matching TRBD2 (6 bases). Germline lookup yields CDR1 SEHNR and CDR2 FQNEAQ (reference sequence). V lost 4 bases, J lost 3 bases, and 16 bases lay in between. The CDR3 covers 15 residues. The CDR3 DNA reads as TGTGCCAGCAGCTCCCCCCTAAGTAGCGGCTACGAGCAGTACTTC. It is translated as CASSSPLSSGYEQYF.

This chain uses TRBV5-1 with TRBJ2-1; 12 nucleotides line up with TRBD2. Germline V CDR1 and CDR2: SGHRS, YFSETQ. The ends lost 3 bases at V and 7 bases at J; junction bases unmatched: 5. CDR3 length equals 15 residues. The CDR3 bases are TGCGCCAGCAGCTCCGGGACTAGCGGGTATAATGAGCAGTTCTTC. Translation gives CASSSGTSGYNEQFF.

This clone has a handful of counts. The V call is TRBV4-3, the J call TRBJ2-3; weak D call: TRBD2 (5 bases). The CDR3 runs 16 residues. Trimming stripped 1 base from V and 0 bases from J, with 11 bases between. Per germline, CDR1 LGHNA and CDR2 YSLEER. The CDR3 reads CASSQGHEGSTDTQYF. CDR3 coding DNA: TGCGCCAGCAGCCAAGGTCACGAGGGTAGCACAGATACGCAGTATTTT.

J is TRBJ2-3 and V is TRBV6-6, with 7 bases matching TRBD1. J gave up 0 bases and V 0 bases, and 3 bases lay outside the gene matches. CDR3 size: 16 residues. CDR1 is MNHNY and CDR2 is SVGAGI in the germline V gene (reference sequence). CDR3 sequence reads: CASSYSGTASTDTQYF. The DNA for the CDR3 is TGTGCCAGCAGTTACTCTGGGACAGCTAGCACAGATACGCAGTATTTT.

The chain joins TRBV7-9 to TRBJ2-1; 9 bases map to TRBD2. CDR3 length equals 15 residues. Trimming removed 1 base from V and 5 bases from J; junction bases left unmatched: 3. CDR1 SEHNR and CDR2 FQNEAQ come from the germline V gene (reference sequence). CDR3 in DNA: TGTGCCAGCAGCTTAGGGACTAGCGAGAACAATGAGCAGTTCTTC. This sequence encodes CASSLGTSENNEQFF.

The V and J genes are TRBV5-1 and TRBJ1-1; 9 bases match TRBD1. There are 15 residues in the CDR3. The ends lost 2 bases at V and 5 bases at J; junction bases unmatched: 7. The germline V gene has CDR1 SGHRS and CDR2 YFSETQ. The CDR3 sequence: CASSFEQGARTEAFF. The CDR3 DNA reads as TGCGCCAGCAGCTTTGAACAGGGGGCCCGGACTGAAGCTTTCTTT.

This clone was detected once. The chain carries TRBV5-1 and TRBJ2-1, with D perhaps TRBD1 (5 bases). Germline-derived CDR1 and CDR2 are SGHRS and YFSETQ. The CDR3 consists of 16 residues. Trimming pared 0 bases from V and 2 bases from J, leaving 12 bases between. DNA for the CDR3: TGCGCCAGCAGCTTGGGGGCAGGGAACCCCTACAATGAGCAGTTCTTC. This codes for CASSLGAGNPYNEQFF.

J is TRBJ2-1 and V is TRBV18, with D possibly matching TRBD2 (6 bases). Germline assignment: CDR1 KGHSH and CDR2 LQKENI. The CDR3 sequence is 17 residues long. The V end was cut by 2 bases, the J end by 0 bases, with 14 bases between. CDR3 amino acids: CASSPNGLSSSYNEQFF. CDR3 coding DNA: TGTGCCAGCTCACCAAACGGACTATCCAGCTCCTACAATGAGCAGTTCTTC.

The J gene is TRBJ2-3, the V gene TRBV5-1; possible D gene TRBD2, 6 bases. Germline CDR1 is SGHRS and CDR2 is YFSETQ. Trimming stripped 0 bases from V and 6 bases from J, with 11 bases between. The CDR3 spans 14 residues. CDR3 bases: TGCGCCAGCAGCTTGGGGGGGAGGAAGGATACGCAGTATTTT. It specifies CASSLGGRKDTQYF.

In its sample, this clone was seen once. CDR3 nucleotide sequence: TGTGCCAGCACGGACAGGGGTACAGATACGCAGTATTTT. Its translation is CASTDRGTDTQYF. V usage is TRBV28 and J usage is TRBJ2-3; TRBD1 agrees at 9 bases. This CDR3 region has 13 residues. Unmatched junction bases numbered 2, after V lost 7 bases and J lost 3 bases. Germline V gives CDR1 MDHEN, CDR2 SYDVKM.

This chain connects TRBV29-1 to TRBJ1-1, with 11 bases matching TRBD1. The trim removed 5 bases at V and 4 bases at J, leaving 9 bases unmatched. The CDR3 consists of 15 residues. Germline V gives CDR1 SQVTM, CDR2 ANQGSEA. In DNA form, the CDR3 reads TGCAGCGTTAGACCGGACAGGGGGCGCGGCACTGAAGCTTTCTTT. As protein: CSVRPDRGRGTEAFF.